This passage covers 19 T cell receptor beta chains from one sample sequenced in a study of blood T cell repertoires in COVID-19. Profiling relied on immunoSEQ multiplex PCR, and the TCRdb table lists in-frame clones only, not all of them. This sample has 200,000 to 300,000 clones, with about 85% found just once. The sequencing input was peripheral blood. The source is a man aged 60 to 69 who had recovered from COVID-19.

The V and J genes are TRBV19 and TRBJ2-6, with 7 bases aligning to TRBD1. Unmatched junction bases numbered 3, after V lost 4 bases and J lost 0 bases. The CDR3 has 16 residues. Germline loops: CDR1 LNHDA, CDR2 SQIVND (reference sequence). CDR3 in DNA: TGTGCCAGTAGTAATACAGGGGACTCTGGGGCCAACGTCCTGACTTTC. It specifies CASSNTGDSGANVLTF.

The CDR3, as DNA: TGTGCCTGGACAGGGGGCGCATCTCGGGACGAGCAGTACTTC. It translates to CAWTGGASRDEQYF. The rearrangement joins TRBV30 to TRBJ2-7; TRBD1 matches 8 bases. This CDR3 has 14 amino acids. The ends lost 4 bases at V and 5 bases at J; junction bases unmatched: 10. Germline V gene lookup returns CDR1 GTSNPN and CDR2 SVGIG (reference sequence).

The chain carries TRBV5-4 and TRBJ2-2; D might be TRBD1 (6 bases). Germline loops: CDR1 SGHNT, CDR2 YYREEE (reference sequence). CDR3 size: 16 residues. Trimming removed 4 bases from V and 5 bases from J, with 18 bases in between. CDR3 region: CASSRPGTPQTGELFF. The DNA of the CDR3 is TGTGCCAGCAGCCGACCCGGGACACCTCAGACCGGGGAGCTGTTTTTT.

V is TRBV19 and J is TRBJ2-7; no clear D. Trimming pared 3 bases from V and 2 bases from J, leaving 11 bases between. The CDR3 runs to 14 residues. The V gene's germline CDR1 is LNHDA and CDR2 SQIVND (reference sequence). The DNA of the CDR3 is TGTGCCAGTAGTATGATTGGGCCGGCCTACGAGCAGTACTTC. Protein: CASSMIGPAYEQYF.

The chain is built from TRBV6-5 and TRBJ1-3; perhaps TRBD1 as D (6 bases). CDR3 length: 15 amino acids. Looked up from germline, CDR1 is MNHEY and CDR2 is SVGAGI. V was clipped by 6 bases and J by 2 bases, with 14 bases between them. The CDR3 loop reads CASSDTGLPGNTIYF. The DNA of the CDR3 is TGTGCCAGCAGCGATACAGGGTTACCTGGAAACACCATATATTTT.

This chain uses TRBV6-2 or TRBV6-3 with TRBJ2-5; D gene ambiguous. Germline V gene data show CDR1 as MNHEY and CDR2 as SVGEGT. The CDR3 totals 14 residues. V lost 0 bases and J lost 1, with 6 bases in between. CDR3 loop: CASSYSALQETQYF. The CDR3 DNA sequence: TGTGCCAGCAGTTACTCGGCCCTCCAAGAGACCCAGTACTTC.

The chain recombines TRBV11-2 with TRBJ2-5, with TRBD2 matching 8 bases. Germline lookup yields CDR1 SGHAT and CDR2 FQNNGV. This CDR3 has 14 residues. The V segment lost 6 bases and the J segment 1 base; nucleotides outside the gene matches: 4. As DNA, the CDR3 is TGTGCCAGCAGAACGGCGGGGGGCCAAGAGACCCAGTACTTC. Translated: CASRTAGGQETQYF.

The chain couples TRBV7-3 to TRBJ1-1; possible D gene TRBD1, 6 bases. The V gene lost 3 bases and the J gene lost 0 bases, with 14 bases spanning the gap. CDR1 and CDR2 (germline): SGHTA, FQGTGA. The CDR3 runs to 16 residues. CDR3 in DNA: TGTGCCAGCAGCTTTCTTACCAGGGGTGTGAACACTGAAGCTTTCTTT. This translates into CASSFLTRGVNTEAFF. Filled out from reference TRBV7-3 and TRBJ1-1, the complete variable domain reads GAGVSQTPSNKVTEKGKYVELRCDPISGHTALYWYRQSLGQGPEFLIYFQGTGAADDSGLPNDRFFAVRPEGSVSTLKIQRTERGDSAVYLCASSFLTRGVNTEAFFGQGTRLTVV.

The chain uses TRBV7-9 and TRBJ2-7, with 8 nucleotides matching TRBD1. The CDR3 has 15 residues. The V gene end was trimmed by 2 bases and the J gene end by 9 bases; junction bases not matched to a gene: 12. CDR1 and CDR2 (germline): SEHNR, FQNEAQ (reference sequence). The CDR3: CASSLPIGQGAVQYF. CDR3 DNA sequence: TGTGCCAGCAGCTTACCGATCGGACAGGGCGCCGTGCAGTACTTC.

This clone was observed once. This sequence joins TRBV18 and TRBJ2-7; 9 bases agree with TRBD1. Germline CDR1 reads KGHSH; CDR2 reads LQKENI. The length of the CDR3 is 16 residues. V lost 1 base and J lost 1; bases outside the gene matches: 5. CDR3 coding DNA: TGTGCCAGCTCACCACGGCAGGGACAGGGATCCTACGAGCAGTACTTC. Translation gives CASSPRQGQGSYEQYF.

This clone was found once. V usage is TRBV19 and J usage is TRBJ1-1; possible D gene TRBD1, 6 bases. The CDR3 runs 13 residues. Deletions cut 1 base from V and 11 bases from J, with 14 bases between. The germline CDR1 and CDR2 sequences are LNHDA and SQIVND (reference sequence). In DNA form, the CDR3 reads TGTGCCAGTAGTATAGGGGGGCCCCAATGGGCTTTCTTT. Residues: CASSIGGPQWAFF.

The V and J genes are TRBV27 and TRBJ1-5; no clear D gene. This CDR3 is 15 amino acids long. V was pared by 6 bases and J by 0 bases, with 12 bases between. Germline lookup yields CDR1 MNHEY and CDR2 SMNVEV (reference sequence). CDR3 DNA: TGTGCCAGCAGCCTTGCTAGTGGTAGCAATCAGCCCCAGCATTTT. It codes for CASSLASGSNQPQHF.

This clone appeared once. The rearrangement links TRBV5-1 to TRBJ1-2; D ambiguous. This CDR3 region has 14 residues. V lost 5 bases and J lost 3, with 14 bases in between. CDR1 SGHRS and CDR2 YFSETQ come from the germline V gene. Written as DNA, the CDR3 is TGCGCCAGCAGAAATACCCAGTCTGACTATGGCTACACCTTC. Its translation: CASRNTQSDYGYTF.

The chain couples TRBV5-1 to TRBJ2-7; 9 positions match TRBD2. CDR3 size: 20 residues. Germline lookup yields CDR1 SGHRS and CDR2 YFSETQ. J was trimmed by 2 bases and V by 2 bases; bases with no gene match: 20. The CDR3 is CASSFEKGRPRGLATYEQYF. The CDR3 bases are TGCGCCAGCAGCTTCGAAAAGGGACGGCCGCGGGGACTAGCTACCTACGAGCAGTACTTC.

The CDR3 DNA reads TGCGCCAGCAGGTACAGGGGACCTACGGGGTACCAAGAGACCCAGTACTTC. Translating it yields CASRYRGPTGYQETQYF. This chain joins TRBV5-1 and TRBJ2-5, with TRBD1 matching 7 bases. The CDR3 has 17 residues. Germline V lookup: CDR1 SGHRS, CDR2 YFSETQ. Unmatched junction bases numbered 13, after V lost 5 bases and J lost 0 bases.

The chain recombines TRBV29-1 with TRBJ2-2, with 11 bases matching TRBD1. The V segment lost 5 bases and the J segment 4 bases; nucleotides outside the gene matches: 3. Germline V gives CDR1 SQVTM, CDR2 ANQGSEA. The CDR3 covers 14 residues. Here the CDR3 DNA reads TGCAGCGTTCTGGGACAGGGGGGCACCGGGGAGCTGTTTTTT. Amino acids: CSVLGQGGTGELFF.

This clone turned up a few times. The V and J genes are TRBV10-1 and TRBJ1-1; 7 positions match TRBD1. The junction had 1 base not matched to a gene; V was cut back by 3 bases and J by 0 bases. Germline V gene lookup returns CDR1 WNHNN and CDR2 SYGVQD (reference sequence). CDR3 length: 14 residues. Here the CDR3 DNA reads TGCGCCAGCAGTGAAGGGGGCCTGAACACTGAAGCTTTCTTT. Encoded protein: CASSEGGLNTEAFF.

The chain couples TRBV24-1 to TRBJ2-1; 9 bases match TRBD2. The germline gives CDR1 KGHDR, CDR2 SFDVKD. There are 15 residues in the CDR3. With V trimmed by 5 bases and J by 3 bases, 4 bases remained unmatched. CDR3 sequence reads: CATSGGGAFYNEQFF. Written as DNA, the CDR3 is TGTGCCACCAGTGGCGGGGGGGCCTTCTACAATGAGCAGTTCTTC.

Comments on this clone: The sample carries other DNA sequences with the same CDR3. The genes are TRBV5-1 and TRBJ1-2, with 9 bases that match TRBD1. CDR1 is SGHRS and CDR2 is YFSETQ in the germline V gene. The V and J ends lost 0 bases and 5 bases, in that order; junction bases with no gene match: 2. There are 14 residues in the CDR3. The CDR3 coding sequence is TGCGCCAGCAGCTTGGACGGACAGGGGTATGGCTACACCTTC. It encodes CASSLDGQGYGYTF.